A selection of T cell receptor beta chains follows, all from one sample in a study of cytotoxic CD8 clonotypes in ibrutinib-treated CLL. TCRdb keeps only in-frame clones here, not all; method: immunoSEQ multiplex PCR. The sample lists 250,000 to 350,000 clones, roughly 76% seen once, with around 5.3% in the top ten. The sample here was PBMCs, taken at disease progression, from a patient treated with ibrutinib. The receptors stem from a human donor with chronic lymphocytic leukemia. CDR3s include the opening cysteine and the closing phenylalanine or tryptophan. Each record gives: V gene, D gene, J gene, clone size, CDR3 DNA, CDR3 protein. The D gene is left open where the match is weak. The listing skips clone size in some rows; elsewhere it reads once, few, many or a size class.

TRBV5-5	-	TRBJ2-2	-	TGTGCCAGCCGACTGGGGGGCCCTGCAACCGGGGAGCTGTTTTTT	CASRLGGPATGELFF
TRBV6-1	-	TRBJ2-1	-	TGTGCCAGCAGGGGGGGGGCGGACAATGAGCAGTTCTTC	CASRGGADNEQFF
TRBV23-1	-	TRBJ2-7	-	TGCGCCAGCAGTCAAGTATGGACAGCCTTC	CASSQVWTAF
TRBV4-1	-	TRBJ2-3	-	TGCGCCAGCAGCCACCGGAGGGTCCACACAGATACGCAGTATTTT	CASSHRRVHTDTQYF
TRBV4-2	-	TRBJ1-1	-	TGTGCCAGCAGCCCAGCGCGGGTCGGGTACACTGAAGCTTTCTTT	CASSPARVGYTEAFF
TRBV19	-	TRBJ2-1	once	TGTGCCAGTAGTATTTCCCCCATTATGGGTAGCTCCTACAATGAGCAGTTCTTC	CASSISPIMGSSYNEQFF
TRBV4-3	TRBD1	TRBJ2-7	-	TGCGCCAGCAGCCCCGGGACAGGGGGCCCCTACGAGCAGTACTTC	CASSPGTGGPYEQYF
TRBV27	TRBD2	TRBJ2-3	-	TGTGCCAGCAGTTTCGGCCGGGGGGGCGCAGATACGCAGTATTTT	CASSFGRGGADTQYF
TRBV29-1	TRBD2	TRBJ2-7	-	TGCAGCGTTGTGGGCGGGAGCACCTACGAGCAGTACTTC	CSVVGGSTYEQYF
TRBV2	TRBD1	TRBJ1-3	-	TGTGCCAGCAGTCGACAGGGGGCCCTTTACACCATATATTTT	CASSRQGALYTIYF
TRBV6-1	-	TRBJ2-5	-	TGTGCCAGCACCGTCGACCCGCCTAGTACCCAGTACTTC	CASTVDPPSTQYF
TRBV7-9	-	TRBJ2-5	-	TGTGCCAGCAGCTTAGGTCTAGAGACACTAGCAGGAGGCCAAGAGACCCAGTACTTC	CASSLGLETLAGGQETQYF
TRBV5-6	-	TRBJ2-1	-	TGTGCCAGCAGCCCGAGGACTCCTTACAATGAGCAGTTCTTC	CASSPRTPYNEQFF
TRBV7-9	TRBD2	TRBJ2-7	few	TGTGCCAGCAGCACTAGCGTTTCCTACGAGCAGTACTTC	CASSTSVSYEQYF
TRBV27	-	TRBJ1-2	-	TGTGCCAGCAGTTTATTGGGGGGCCGAGGCTACACCTTC	CASSLLGGRGYTF